Following are 6 T cell receptor beta chains from one sample sequenced in a study of cytomegalovirus exposure and HLA in healthy donors. TCRdb's copy holds only in-frame clones and misses some; the assay was immunoSEQ multiplex PCR. The repertoire includes about 72,000 clones, about 93% of them detected once, and 1.5% to 2% sits in the top ten. The sequencing sample was made of PBMCs. The receptor source for this set is a woman between 18 and 30 years old in good health and CMV-seropositive.

On this clone itself: The sample carries other DNA sequences with the same CDR3. The chain combines TRBV6-1 with TRBJ2-3; TRBD2 matches at 10 bases. This CDR3 contains 15 residues. Germline V gene lookup returns CDR1 MNHNS and CDR2 SASEGT. J lost 2 bases, V lost 7 bases, and 6 bases had no gene match. DNA of the CDR3: TGTGCCAGCACCGCACTAGCGGGAACCACAGATACGCAGTATTTT. It is translated as CASTALAGTTDTQYF.

The chain couples TRBV1 to TRBJ2-2; TRBD2 reflects the table's D call only, with no check against the DNA. TRBV1 has pseudogene status. The CDR3 runs 14 residues. CDR3 DNA: TGCACCAGCAGTGGAGGGCTGGACACCGGGGAGCTGTTTTTT. Its translation: CTSSGGLDTGELFF.

The gene calls are TRBV6-5 and TRBJ1-2; no clear D. CDR1 MNHEY and CDR2 SVGAGI come from the germline V gene. Trimming cost V 2 bases and J 4 bases, with 14 bases left between them. The CDR3 runs 15 residues. The CDR3 spells CASSYGQDITYGYTF. DNA for the CDR3: TGTGCCAGCAGTTACGGGCAGGATATCACCTATGGCTACACCTTC.

The genes are TRBV4-2 and TRBJ2-3; TRBD1 agrees at 9 bases. The length of the CDR3 is 16 residues. Trimming removed 2 bases from V and 2 bases from J; junction bases left unmatched: 5. Germline V gene sequence: CDR1 LGHNA, CDR2 YNFKEQ. DNA for the CDR3: TGTGCCAGCAGCCAACTCGGACAGGGGTTCACAGATACGCAGTATTTT. Protein: CASSQLGQGFTDTQYF.

V usage is TRBV7-9 and J usage is TRBJ2-1; 10 bases line up with TRBD2. V lost 5 bases and J lost 7; bases outside the gene matches: 5. This CDR3 spans 14 amino acids. Germline CDR1 SEHNR, CDR2 FQNEAQ (reference sequence). DNA for the CDR3: TGTGCCAGCAGCCGAGCGGGAGGGCTGAATGAGCAGTTCTTC. It encodes CASSRAGGLNEQFF.

The chain carries TRBV19 and TRBJ2-2; 9 bases match TRBD2. Germline V gives CDR1 LNHDA, CDR2 SQIVND (reference sequence). V shed 6 bases and J 1 base; nucleotides not matched to a gene: 3. The CDR3 consists of 15 residues. CDR3 amino acids: CASRLAGLNTGELFF. CDR3 coding DNA: TGTGCCAGTAGGCTAGCGGGGCTGAACACCGGGGAGCTGTTTTTT.